This TCR beta chain was observed in a study of cytomegalovirus exposure and HLA in healthy donors. The trim removed 4 bases at V and 7 bases at J, leaving 5 bases unmatched. CDR1 is MNHNS, CDR2 SASEGT, per germline. CDR3 length: 15 residues. 60 Vbeta and 13 Jbeta primers were used in PCR. Sequencing was performed with immunoSEQ multiplex PCR; in TCRdb, only in-frame clones are kept and a portion is missing. The sample includes about 120,000 clones, 63% of them seen just once. This clone is judged medium-sized (0.01 to 0.1%). The sample consisted of PBMCs. The chain uses TRBV6-1 and TRBJ2-1; 12 bases line up with TRBD2. The TCR comes from a man between 35 and 55 years old in good health and CMV-seropositive. Here the CDR3 DNA reads TGTGCCAGCAGTGTGCTAGCGGGGGGGCCGAATGAGCAGTTCTTC. This sequence encodes CASSVLAGGPNEQFF.